A single T cell receptor beta chain is shown here with its context. Total RNA, at least 5.5 micrograms per sample, was extracted from PBMCs. CDR3 length: 18 residues. The germline CDR1 and CDR2 sequences are MGHRA and YSYEKL. The junction had 15 bases not matched to a gene; V was cut back by 4 bases and J by 4 bases. The data are from a study of blood T cells in healthy people across ages. A sample-barcoded 5' primer and a J-beta primer mix were used in a second PCR of roughly 6 to 11 cycles. TCRdb reanalysed the 5' RACE reads using MiXCR and keeps one entry per CDR3 protein. This sample carries about 1.4 million distinct CDR3 sequences, approximately 59% of them seen once, and the ten largest clones take 6.5% to 8%.

Sequenced sample: blood. The rearrangement joins TRBV4-1 to TRBJ2-1; 8 nucleotides line up with TRBD2. This TCR was recovered from a man aged 18 to 30 in good health. Here the CDR3 DNA reads TGCGCCAGCAGCCGCGTTGGTTGGCGGGAGGAATTATACAATGAGCAGTTCTTC. Translated: CASSRVGWREELYNEQFF.